The clone carrying this T cell receptor beta chain came up a few times. Its target is unknown. The CDR3 totals 14 residues. The V gene's germline CDR1 is LGHNA and CDR2 YSLEER. The V end lost 0 bases, the J end lost 7 bases, and 13 bases lay between the germline ends. This sample is drawn from a study of cytomegalovirus exposure and HLA in healthy donors. General study points: The tendency of first-cohort TCR clusters to co-occur in the 120 or so validation repertoires was identified by a subsequent analysis. Across donors, most TCRs were seen rarely, yet some public ones were widespread.

The donors were in the approximately 130-subject validation cohort, distinct from the roughly 700-subject first cohort. Profiling relied on immunoSEQ multiplex PCR, and the TCRdb table lists in-frame clones only, not all of them. The table includes fewer than 200,000 clones, 85% to 90% detected once. This clonotype was sampled from a woman aged 30 to 39 in good health and CMV-seronegative. The chain uses TRBV4-3 and TRBJ2-7; the D gene is possibly TRBD1 (7 bases). The sequencing input was PBMCs. The CDR3 loop is CASSQDRGVGEQYF. In DNA, the CDR3 is TGCGCCAGCAGCCAAGACAGGGGGGTGGGGGAGCAGTACTTC.